The 25 T cell receptor beta chains below come from one sample, sequenced in a study of T-cell reconstitution after alpha-beta-depleted transplantation in children (dated by TCRdb to the mid-2010s). Libraries were constructed by PCR. The instrument given in TCRdb is Illumina HiSeq 2500. Molecular barcoding was employed in the preparation of TCR libraries, with unique molecular identifiers being used to normalize TCRbeta repertoire quantification. TCRdb reanalyzed the raw reads on its own, using fastp at Q25 for trimming and MiXCR for clone calling, and kept in-frame beta chains. Records with the same CDR3 protein are collapsed into one entry carrying the most frequent genes and DNA. The sample contains 240,000 or so distinct CDR3 sequences, 12% of them found a single time. Around 2.5% of the sample lies in the top ten. The material was PBMCs from the stem cell graft donor, obtained from the stem cell graft. The origin of the receptors is a human donor who donated a stem cell graft to a child with acute lymphoblastic leukemia.

This clonotype was found many times. The chain uses TRBV20-1 and TRBJ1-2, with 8 bases identical to TRBD1. Unmatched junction bases numbered 4, after V lost 6 bases and J lost 1 base. From germline, CDR1 is DFQATT and CDR2 SNEGSKA (reference sequence). This CDR3 comprises 13 residues. For the CDR3, the DNA is TGCAGTGCAAAGACAGGGGTTAACTATGGCTACACCTTC. Protein sequence: CSAKTGVNYGYTF.

This clonotype was counted ten times or more. The rearrangement uses TRBV12-3 or TRBV12-4 and TRBJ1-5; D is undetermined. The V end lost 2 bases, the J end lost 4 bases, and 12 bases lay between the germline ends. CDR3 length equals 15 residues. The CDR3 DNA is TGTGCCAGCAGTTTAACGACCTCTAGGAATCAGCCCCAGCATTTT. Translated, it gives CASSLTTSRNQPQHF.

The sample holds many counts of this clonotype. This chain uses TRBV7-9 with TRBJ2-7, with 9 bases lining up with TRBD1. The germline V gene has CDR1 SEHNR and CDR2 FQNEAQ (reference sequence). The CDR3 extends over 14 amino acids. V lost 1 base, J lost 5 bases, and 3 bases stayed unmatched. The CDR3 spells CASSLGQGDHEQYF. CDR3 DNA: TGTGCCAGCAGCTTAGGACAGGGGGATCACGAGCAGTACTTC.

This clonotype was recorded many times. This chain uses TRBV5-1 with TRBJ2-7; the match to TRBD1 covers 10 bases. Unmatched junction bases numbered 8, after V lost 5 bases and J lost 3 bases. CDR1 and CDR2 from the germline V gene are SGHRS and YFSETQ. This CDR3 is built from 15 residues. The CDR3 DNA follows: TGCGCCAGCAGAACCGGGACAGGGGTGCTCTACGAGCAGTACTTC. Translation: CASRTGTGVLYEQYF.

This clonotype was picked up many times. The CDR3 loop is CASTNRRNEQFF. For the CDR3, the DNA is TGTGCCAGCACGAACAGGAGAAATGAGCAGTTCTTC. The gene calls are TRBV7-6 and TRBJ2-1, with D tentatively TRBD1 (5 bases). This CDR3 is 12 amino acids long. Trimming cost V 7 bases and J 7 bases, with 11 bases left between them. Germline V gene lookup returns CDR1 SGHVS and CDR2 FNYEAQ.

This clonotype has at least ten counts. V is TRBV4-1 and J is TRBJ2-1; D possibly corresponds to TRBD1 (6 bases). This CDR3 contains 14 residues. V was shortened by 3 bases and J by 1 base, with 7 bases between the two germline ends. Germline loops: CDR1 MGHRA, CDR2 YSYEKL. In DNA form, the CDR3 reads TGCGCCAGCAGCCACGGACAGTCCTACAATGAGCAGTTCTTC. It codes for CASSHGQSYNEQFF.

This clonotype was observed a handful of times. The chain carries TRBV4-3 and TRBJ1-6, with TRBD1 identical over 7 bases. CDR3 size: 16 residues. Germline-derived CDR1 and CDR2 are LGHNA and YSLEER. V trimming: 0 bases; J trimming: 7 bases; junction bases outside the gene matches: 6. CDR3 amino acids: CASSQEPGDRNSPLHF. In nucleotides, the CDR3 is TGCGCCAGCAGCCAAGAGCCGGGGGACAGAAATTCACCCCTCCACTTT.

The chain has TRBV5-6 and TRBJ2-6; 8 nucleotides align to TRBD1. Germline V lookup: CDR1 SGHDT, CDR2 YYEEEE. This CDR3 is 14 amino acids long. J lost 17 bases, V lost 3 bases, and 13 bases had no gene match. The CDR3 is CASSSRDRPHPVTF. CDR3 coding DNA: TGTGCCAGCAGCTCCCGGGACAGGCCGCACCCAGTGACTTTC.

This clonotype was counted many times. This chain uses TRBV11-3 with TRBJ2-1, with a possible D match to TRBD1 (6 bases). CDR3 length: 14 amino acids. The V end was cut by 1 base, the J end by 3 bases, with 7 bases between. Germline values: CDR1 SGHNT, CDR2 YENEEA. The CDR3 DNA sequence: TGTGCCAGCAGCTTAGCAGGGGACTACAATGAGCAGTTCTTC. Amino acids: CASSLAGDYNEQFF.

This clonotype was counted ten times or more. The rearrangement joins TRBV10-3 to TRBJ2-7; TRBD2 aligns across 14 bases. V shed 4 bases and J 3 bases; nucleotides not matched to a gene: 8. Germline V lookup: CDR1 ENHRY, CDR2 SYGVKD. The CDR3 contains 17 residues. The CDR3 is CAISGYRLAGGGYEQYF. As DNA, the CDR3 is TGTGCCATCAGTGGTTACCGACTAGCGGGAGGGGGCTACGAGCAGTACTTC.

This clonotype was observed at least ten times. The chain employs TRBV27 and TRBJ2-7, with D unclear. This CDR3 comprises 12 residues. Germline values: CDR1 MNHEY, CDR2 SMNVEV (reference sequence). Trimming removed 6 bases from V and 6 bases from J, with 12 bases in between. DNA of the CDR3: TGTGCCAGCAGCCCCAACCAGCGCGAGCAGTACTTC. This gives the protein CASSPNQREQYF.

This clonotype was counted a few times. The gene calls are TRBV6-5 and TRBJ1-2, with D perhaps TRBD1 (5 bases). CDR3 length: 13 amino acids. V was pared by 2 bases and J by 8 bases, with 12 bases between. The germline V gene encodes CDR1 MNHEY and CDR2 SVGAGI. The CDR3 region has the DNA TGTGCCAGCAGTTACGGCAGGGTGGGAGGCTACACCTTC. It translates to CASSYGRVGGYTF.

The CDR3 sequence: CASTDMGSSGGTQYF. The CDR3 DNA is TGTGCCAGCACCGATATGGGCTCCTCGGGGGGTACGCAGTATTTT. The chain recombines TRBV7-9 with TRBJ2-3; 7 bases fit TRBD2. V lost 7 bases and J lost 8; bases outside the gene matches: 15. Germline V gives CDR1 SEHNR, CDR2 FQNEAQ (reference sequence). The CDR3 sequence is 15 residues long. The full variable domain, completed using reference TRBV7-9 and TRBJ2-3, is DTGVSQNPRHKITKRGQNVTFRCDPISEHNRLYWYRQTLGQGPEFLTYFQNEAQLEKSRLLSDRFSAERPKGSFSTLEIQRTEQGDSAMYLCASTDMGSSGGTQYFGPGTRLTVL.

A note on this clonotype: This may be a read error: a much more frequent sequence differs by one nucleotide. This chain links TRBV28 with TRBJ1-1, with D maybe TRBD1 (5 bases). This CDR3 region has 14 residues. Germline CDR1 MDHEN, CDR2 SYDVKM. CDR3 loop: CASGGVVRRTDAFF. The CDR3 DNA sequence: TGTGCCAGCGGGGGGGTGGTCAGGAGAACTGACGCTTTCTTT.

This clonotype appeared many times. As DNA, the CDR3 is TGTGCCAGCAGGTCCCCCCGGGGGGTGTCCTACAATGAGCAGTTCTTC. Translating gives CASRSPRGVSYNEQFF. The chain combines TRBV11-2 with TRBJ2-1, with 7 bases matching TRBD2. Trimming cost V 6 bases and J 1 base; bases outside gene matches: 9. The CDR3 is made up of 16 amino acids. CDR1 is SGHAT and CDR2 is FQNNGV in the germline V gene. Using reference TRBV11-2 and TRBJ2-1 for the parts outside the CDR3, the full variable domain is EAGVAQSPRYKIIEKRQSVAFWCNPISGHATLYWYQQILGQGPKLLIQFQNNGVVDDSQLPKDRFSAERLKGVDSTLKIQPAKLEDSAVYLCASRSPRGVSYNEQFFGPGTRLTVL.

This clonotype was seen repeatedly, ten times or more. The chain employs TRBV7-9 and TRBJ1-3; the D is unclear. This CDR3 is 15 amino acids long. The germline V gene has CDR1 SEHNR and CDR2 FQNEAQ (reference sequence). Trimming shortened V by 4 bases and J by 2 bases, and 12 bases separated the two germline ends. This CDR3 reads CASSSDPGTGNTIYF. The CDR3 DNA sequence: TGTGCCAGCAGCTCTGACCCGGGCACTGGAAACACCATATATTTT.

This clonotype was recorded many times. This sequence joins TRBV12-3 or TRBV12-4 and TRBJ2-1; 8 nucleotides agree with TRBD2. This CDR3 region has 15 residues. V lost 7 bases, J lost 7 bases, and 12 bases stayed unmatched. The CDR3 DNA reads as TGTGCCAGCAACGGGCAAGCGGGAGAAGGAAATGAGCAGTTCTTC. This sequence encodes CASNGQAGEGNEQFF.

The V gene is TRBV5-1, the J gene TRBJ1-5, with TRBD1 identical over 7 bases. Germline V CDR1 and CDR2: SGHRS, YFSETQ. The CDR3 runs to 14 residues. J was trimmed by 2 bases and V by 4 bases; bases with no gene match: 3. The chain's CDR3 is CASSEGQRNQPQHF. In DNA form, the CDR3 reads TGCGCCAGCAGCGAGGGACAGCGCAATCAGCCCCAGCATTTT.

This clonotype was observed many times. This chain connects TRBV7-2 to TRBJ2-5; 7 bases match TRBD1. V gave up 7 bases and J gave up 1 base; unmatched junction bases: 3. The CDR3 length is 13 residues. CDR1 is SGHTA, CDR2 FQGNSA, per germline. DNA of the CDR3: TGTGCCAGCAACCCAGGGGGCCAAGAGACCCAGTACTTC. Protein: CASNPGGQETQYF.

This clonotype was counted many times. The J gene is TRBJ1-1, the V gene TRBV7-8; D unclear. CDR3 size: 15 residues. Germline CDR1 is SGHVS and CDR2 is FQNEAQ. V was trimmed by 5 bases and J by 3 bases, leaving 16 bases between them. CDR3 loop: CASSTRHLMDTEAFF. DNA of the CDR3: TGTGCCAGCAGCACTCGACACTTAATGGACACTGAAGCTTTCTTT.

The sample holds many counts of this clonotype. CDR3 region: CASSSRSGGPTYEQYF. The CDR3 DNA follows: TGTGCCAGCAGCTCACGTAGCGGGGGGCCGACCTACGAGCAGTACTTC. The rearrangement links TRBV7-2 to TRBJ2-7, with TRBD2 matching 10 bases. This CDR3 has 16 residues. The V gene end was trimmed by 4 bases and the J gene end by 2 bases; junction bases not matched to a gene: 8. CDR1 and CDR2 from the germline V gene are SGHTA and FQGNSA.

This clonotype has a handful of counts. J is TRBJ2-7 and V is TRBV27; TRBD1 or TRBD2 may be the D gene (5 bases each). Germline CDR1 and CDR2: MNHEY and SMNVEV (reference sequence). The V and J ends lost 2 bases and 3 bases respectively, with 14 bases between them. This CDR3 region has 15 residues. CDR3 region: CASSLNPGRLYEQYF. In DNA, the CDR3 is TGTGCCAGCAGTTTAAACCCGGGACGGCTCTACGAGCAGTACTTC.

This clonotype has ten or more counts. The rearrangement joins TRBV20-1 to TRBJ2-3, with 10 positions matching TRBD2. Germline V gene data show CDR1 as DFQATT and CDR2 as SNEGSKA (reference sequence). CDR3 size: 14 residues. The junction had 5 bases not matched to a gene; V was cut back by 7 bases and J by 1 base. The CDR3 loop is CSVSLAGRTDTQYF. CDR3 sequence (DNA): TGCAGTGTGTCACTAGCGGGACGCACAGATACGCAGTATTTT.

This clonotype was recorded at least ten times. The J gene is TRBJ1-3, the V gene TRBV12-3 or TRBV12-4; tentatively, D is TRBD1 (5 bases). The CDR3 consists of 16 residues. The germline V and J ends were trimmed by 6 bases and 0 bases, with 15 bases remaining between them. The CDR3 sequence: CASSFSADSSGNTIYF. The CDR3 DNA sequence: TGTGCCAGCAGCTTCTCGGCCGACAGCTCTGGAAACACCATATATTTT.

This clonotype was seen a handful of times. The V and J genes are TRBV27 and TRBJ2-1, with D perhaps given as TRBD1 or TRBD2 (5 bases each). The CDR3 runs to 13 residues. The V and J ends lost 6 bases and 6 bases respectively, with 12 bases between them. From germline, CDR1 is MNHEY and CDR2 SMNVEV (reference sequence). CDR3 sequence: CASSLGAGNEQFF. The CDR3, as DNA: TGTGCCAGCAGCCTCGGGGCGGGCAATGAGCAGTTCTTC.